These 5 T cell receptor beta chains were sequenced from one sample in a study of shared clonotypes between healthy human individuals. Method: immunoSEQ multiplex PCR; TCRdb's copy keeps in-frame clones and lacks some. The sample has 2 million to 2.5 million clones; around 95% are singletons. The sample was naive CD4+ T cells sorted from blood. Subset described: CD45RA+ positively selected. The receptors were sampled from a man between 18 and 35 years old in good health.

This chain connects TRBV15 to TRBJ2-2; 7 nucleotides align to TRBD1. The length of the CDR3 is 17 residues. Germline V gene lookup returns CDR1 LNHNV and CDR2 YYDKDF (reference sequence). V was clipped by 1 base and J by 4 bases; unmatched bases: 9. CDR3 nucleotide sequence: TGTGCCACCAGCAGAGTGGGCGGGCCAGGGGGCACCGGGGAGCTGTTTTTT. This translates into CATSRVGGPGGTGELFF.

The CDR3, as DNA: TGTGCCATCAGTCCGGGGTCTGGGACCCCGACCCTCCACTTT. This translates into CAISPGSGTPTLHF. This chain uses TRBV10-3 with TRBJ1-6, with D possibly matching TRBD1 (5 bases). The germline V gene has CDR1 ENHRY and CDR2 SYGVKD. The germline V and J ends were trimmed by 5 bases and 14 bases, with 19 bases remaining between them. This CDR3 spans 14 amino acids.

CDR3 DNA: TGTGCCATCAGTGAATGGGACCTCTCCGAGCAGTACTTC. Its translation is CAISEWDLSEQYF. This chain uses TRBV10-3 with TRBJ2-5; either TRBD1 or TRBD2 may supply D (5 bases each). Matching the DNA end better, TRBJ2-7 makes the J call doubtful. The CDR3 consists of 13 residues. The germline V gene has CDR1 ENHRY and CDR2 SYGVKD.

With respect to this clone: Other nucleotide sequences in the sample specify the same CDR3. In DNA, the CDR3 is TGTGCCAGCAGTTACGGGGTATGGGGGGGCGAGCAGTACTTC. It encodes CASSYGVWGGEQYF. The chain carries TRBV6-6 and TRBJ2-7, with 7 bases fitting TRBD2. The J segment lost 6 bases and the V segment lost 2 bases, leaving 7 bases of the junction unmatched. This CDR3 is built from 14 residues. CDR1 MNHNY and CDR2 SVGAGI come from the germline V gene (reference sequence).

The genes are TRBV9 and TRBJ2-2; 8 bases are shared with TRBD1. Germline CDR1 reads SGDLS; CDR2 reads YYNGEE. V shed 4 bases and J 4 bases; nucleotides not matched to a gene: 6. The length of the CDR3 is 15 residues. CDR3 sequence (DNA): TGTGCCAGCAGCACGACAGGGGTTGGCACCGGGGAGCTGTTTTTT. As protein: CASSTTGVGTGELFF.